This is a list of T cell receptor beta chains from one sample in a study of T cell repertoires in cytomegalovirus infection. These receptors have no identified antigens. Using its own MiXCR run on the reads, TCRdb lists one record per CDR3 protein. The sample has 830,000 or so distinct CDR3 sequences, 32% seen once. The sequencing used cultured CD8+ T cells from PBMCs, collected from culture after CMV antigen stimulation. These receptors came from a human donor in good health (CMV status not recorded). Some clones in this sample may be carry-over from other donors' samples. The CDR3 runs from the conserved cysteine through the conserved F or W. The order of the fields is V gene, D gene, clone size, J gene, CDR3 protein, CDR3 DNA. The D gene is left open where the match is weak. Clone size, where shown, is once, few, many, or a class for clones that have expanded.

TRBV7-6	NA	NA	TRBJ2-2	CASSSPGQVTGELFF	TGTGCCAGCAGCTCCCCGGGACAAGTCACCGGGGAGCTGTTTTTT
TRBV29-1	NA	few	TRBJ2-1	CSVGRGTTYNEQFF	TGCAGCGTTGGGCGCGGAACGACCTACAATGAGCAGTTCTTC
TRBV12-3/TRBV12-4	NA	many	TRBJ1-2	CASSLGQKAGYTF	TGTGCCAGCAGTTTAGGTCAGAAAGCTGGCTACACCTTC
TRBV27	NA	NA	TRBJ1-3	CASSLKNSGNTIYF	TGTGCCAGCAGTTTGAAGAACTCTGGAAACACCATATATTTT
TRBV7-7	TRBD2	many	TRBJ2-3	CASSLIAGGGTDTQYF	TGTGCTAGCAGCTTGATAGCGGGAGGAGGCACAGATACGCAGTATTTT
TRBV9	TRBD1	NA	TRBJ2-7	CASSEDRNSYEQYF	TGTGCCAGCAGCGAGGACAGGAACTCCTACGAGCAGTACTTC
TRBV28	NA	NA	TRBJ1-5	CASWGPPGEGNQPQHF	TGTGCCAGCTGGGGGCCTCCGGGGGAGGGCAATCAGCCCCAGCATTTT
TRBV9	TRBD1	few	TRBJ1-2	CASSVEGQGLNYGYTF	TGTGCCAGCAGCGTAGAGGGACAGGGTCTAAACTATGGCTACACCTTC
TRBV11-2	TRBD1	few	TRBJ2-2	CASSPWTGKANTGELFF	TGTGCCAGCAGCCCATGGACAGGCAAAGCGAACACCGGGGAGCTGTTTTTT
TRBV10-3	NA	NA	TRBJ1-1	CAISETGQEAFF	TGTGCCATCAGTGAGACGGGTCAAGAAGCTTTCTTT
TRBV12-3/TRBV12-4	TRBD1	NA	TRBJ1-3	CASSSPGTGGLSGNTIYF	TGTGCCAGCAGTTCGCCAGGGACAGGGGGGCTCTCCGGAAACACCATATATTTT
TRBV4-1	TRBD2	NA	TRBJ2-2	CASSHNLAGNTRELFF	TGCGCCAGCAGCCATAATTTAGCGGGGAACACCAGGGAGCTGTTTTTT
TRBV5-5	NA	few	TRBJ1-1	CASRVDRLNTEAFF	TGTGCCAGCCGAGTAGACCGATTGAACACTGAAGCTTTCTTT
TRBV4-1	NA	few	TRBJ2-1	CASSQSPYNEQFF	TGCGCCAGCAGCCAATCTCCATACAATGAGCAGTTCTTC
TRBV7-9	TRBD1	few	TRBJ1-2	CASSYMGAGGKDGYTF	TGTGCCAGCAGCTACATGGGGGCAGGGGGCAAGGATGGCTACACCTTC
TRBV11-2	NA	NA	TRBJ1-1	CASSLEGIRAFAEAFF	TGTGCCAGCAGCTTAGAAGGAATCAGGGCCTTCGCTGAAGCTTTCTTT
TRBV7-6	NA	many	TRBJ2-2	CASSLKINTGELFF	TGTGCCAGCAGCTTAAAGATAAACACCGGGGAGCTGTTTTTT
TRBV4-1	TRBD1	NA	TRBJ2-1	CASNQGPGGNEQFF	TGTGCCAGCAACCAAGGGCCAGGGGGCAATGAGCAGTTCTTC
TRBV12-3/TRBV12-4	NA	NA	TRBJ1-2	CASSPPRTGYTF	TGTGCCAGCAGCCCCCCCCGGACCGGCTACACCTTC
TRBV28	NA	few	TRBJ1-4	CASSPFPGFTSGTNEKLFF	TGTGCCAGCAGTCCATTCCCGGGTTTTACCTCAGGGACTAATGAAAAACTGTTTTTT
TRBV5-1	TRBD1	NA	TRBJ2-7	CASSFPGQKYEQYF	TGCGCCAGCAGCTTTCCGGGACAGAAGTACGAGCAGTACTTC
TRBV10-2	TRBD1	once	TRBJ2-1	CASTPDRGNEQFF	TGCGCCAGCACCCCGGACAGGGGCAATGAGCAGTTCTTC
TRBV20-1	NA	NA	TRBJ2-5	CSARVANRGETQYF	TGCAGTGCTAGAGTAGCGAACCGAGGAGAGACCCAGTACTTC
TRBV29-1	TRBD2	NA	TRBJ2-2	CSVAGGGVTGELFF	TGCAGCGTTGCGGGGGGGGGCGTCACCGGGGAGCTGTTTTTT
TRBV4-1	TRBD2	NA	TRBJ2-2	CASSQVKVVLAGANTGELFF	TGCGCCAGCAGCCAAGTAAAGGTGGTCCTAGCGGGGGCAAACACCGGGGAGCTGTTTTTT
TRBV7-8	NA	NA	TRBJ1-1	CASSFQTGLTTEAFF	TGTGCCAGCAGCTTCCAAACAGGGCTCACCACTGAAGCTTTCTTT
TRBV6-5	NA	NA	TRBJ2-5	CASSPLYRETQYF	TGTGCCAGCAGCCCCTTATATCGAGAGACCCAGTACTTC
TRBV7-2	NA	many	TRBJ2-2	CASSLWGGVMNGELFF	TGTGCCAGCAGCTTATGGGGCGGGGTTATGAACGGGGAGCTGTTTTTT
TRBV6-1	TRBD1	few	TRBJ1-2	CASRDRETPNYGYTF	TGTGCCAGCAGGGACAGGGAGACCCCAAACTATGGCTACACCTTC
TRBV2	NA	once	TRBJ2-1	CASSGTGDYNEQFF	TGTGCCAGCAGTGGGACTGGGGACTACAATGAGCAGTTCTTC
TRBV5-1	NA	few	TRBJ2-1	CASSLKNSGQLYNEQFF	TGCGCCAGCAGCTTAAAGAACTCCGGACAGCTCTACAATGAGCAGTTCTTC
TRBV5-4	NA	NA	TRBJ2-5	CASSLIDTGAQETQYF	TGTGCCAGCAGCTTGATCGACACGGGGGCGCAAGAGACCCAGTACTTC